Described below is a single T cell receptor beta chain sequence and its context. These data belong to a study of shared clonotypes between healthy human individuals. The protocol was immunoSEQ multiplex PCR, while the TCRdb copy is restricted to in-frame clones and leaves out a portion. The table records approximately 500,000 clones, approximately 82% of them present only once. V lost 4 bases, J lost 4 bases, and 14 bases lay in between. The CDR3 sequence is 14 residues long. CDR1 MDHEN and CDR2 SYDVKM come from the germline V gene. This receptor was obtained from a woman aged 40 to 50 in good health. Some clones in this sample may be carry-over from other donors' samples. The chain is built from TRBV28 and TRBJ2-7; TRBD2 might be the D (5 bases). Sequencing was performed on PBMCs. CDR3 nucleotides: TGTGCCAGCAGTTACGTAGCGTCCGTTTACGAGCAGTACTTC. Its protein is CASSYVASVYEQYF.